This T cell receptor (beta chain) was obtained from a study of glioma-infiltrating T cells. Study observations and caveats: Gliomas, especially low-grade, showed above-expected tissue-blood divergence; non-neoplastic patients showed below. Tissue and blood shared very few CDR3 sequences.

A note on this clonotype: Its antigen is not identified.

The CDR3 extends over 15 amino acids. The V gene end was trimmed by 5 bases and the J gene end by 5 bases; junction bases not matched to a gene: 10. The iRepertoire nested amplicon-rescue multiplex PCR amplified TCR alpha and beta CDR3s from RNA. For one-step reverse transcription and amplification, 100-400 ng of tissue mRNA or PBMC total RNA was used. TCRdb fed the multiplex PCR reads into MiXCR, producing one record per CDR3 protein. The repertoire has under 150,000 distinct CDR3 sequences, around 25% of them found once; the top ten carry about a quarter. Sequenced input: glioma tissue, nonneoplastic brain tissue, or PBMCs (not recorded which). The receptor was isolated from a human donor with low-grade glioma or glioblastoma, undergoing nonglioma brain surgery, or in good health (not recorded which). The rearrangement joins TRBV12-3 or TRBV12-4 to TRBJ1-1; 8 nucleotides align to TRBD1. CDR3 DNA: TGTGCCAGCAGTCCTGGACAGGGAGGGGGGACTGAAGCTTTCTTT. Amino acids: CASSPGQGGGTEAFF.